This entry describes one T cell receptor (beta chain). Measured with immunoSEQ multiplex PCR; TCRdb has only the in-frame clones, and not every one. The sample carries over 450,000 clones, roughly 74% recorded once. This sample was included in a study of shared T cell receptors in the human thymus. This CDR3 comprises 16 residues. V was clipped by 0 bases and J by 8 bases, with 20 bases between them. The germline V gene has CDR1 SGDLS and CDR2 YYNGEE. A further study also used this sample, focusing on human thymus T cells. Per that paper: Among the donors, all were healthy Finnish infants having corrective surgery for congenital heart defects. Thymus tissue for the work was resected from patients undergoing corrective heart surgery. An apparent bias in V and J gene usage was seen in thymic and blood repertoires. Among unrelated individuals, related research reported thymic repertoires that overlapped highly.

V is TRBV9 and J is TRBJ1-2, with D perhaps matching TRBD1 (5 bases). The sequenced sample was thymocytes. This receptor was obtained from a boy under two years old with a congenital heart defect. CDR3 bases: TGTGCCAGCAGCGTAGCTCGGTCGAACAGGATGGAGGGCTACACCTTC. Its protein product is CASSVARSNRMEGYTF.